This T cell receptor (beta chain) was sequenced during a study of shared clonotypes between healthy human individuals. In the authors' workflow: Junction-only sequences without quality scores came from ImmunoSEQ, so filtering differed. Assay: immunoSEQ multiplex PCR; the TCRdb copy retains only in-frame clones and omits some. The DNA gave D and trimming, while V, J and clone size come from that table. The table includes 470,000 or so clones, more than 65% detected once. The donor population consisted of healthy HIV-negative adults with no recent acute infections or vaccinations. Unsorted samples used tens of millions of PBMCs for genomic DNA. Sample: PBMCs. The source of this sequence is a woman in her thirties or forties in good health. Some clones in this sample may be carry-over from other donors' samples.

In DNA form, the CDR3 reads TGTGCCAGCAGCCCCACCTGGCAGGGCACTGAAGCTTTCTTT. It codes for CASSPTWQGTEAFF. This sequence joins TRBV6-5 and TRBJ1-1; tentatively, D is TRBD1 (5 bases). The V and J ends lost 6 bases and 4 bases respectively, with 15 bases between them. This CDR3 is 14 amino acids long. The germline V gene has CDR1 MNHEY and CDR2 SVGAGI.